This is a list of T cell receptor beta chains from one sample in a study of CD8 T cells in ankylosing spondylitis. TCRdb redid the calling of the 5' RACE reads with MiXCR, one entry per CDR3 protein. The data contain some 200,000 distinct CDR3 sequences, more than 25% of them singletons. The sequenced material came from blood, either unsorted or a sorted T cell fraction (not recorded which). These receptors originate from a male donor with ankylosing spondylitis or in good health (not recorded which). Both conserved end residues are part of each CDR3. A D gene is named only where the DNA matches it firmly.

>TRBJ2-1|TRBD2|TRBV12-3/TRBV12-4
CASSLWGAGNEQFF
>TRBJ2-1|-|TRBV5-5
CASSLSLGTNEQFF
>TRBJ2-3|TRBD1|TRBV6-5
CASSYSTGAYLDTQYF
>TRBJ1-1|TRBD1|TRBV12-3/TRBV12-4
CASVGPGQMNTEAFF
>TRBJ2-3|TRBD1|TRBV3-1
CASSHRGQDTQYF
>TRBJ2-1|-|TRBV20-1
CSAVLFFREFDNEQFF
>TRBJ2-4|TRBD2|TRBV7-2
CASSLGGLAGGGIQYF
>TRBJ2-7|-|TRBV29-1
CSVLTVNRNYGQYF
>TRBJ1-3|TRBD1|TRBV5-1
CASSQGDSGNTIYF
>TRBJ2-6|-|TRBV2
CASGTSSGANVLTF
>TRBJ1-3|-|TRBV5-4
CASSLAQDSGNTIYF
>TRBJ2-7|-|TRBV7-9
CASSLGTDTYSYEQYF
>TRBJ2-6|-|TRBV7-2
CASSPRVSGANVLTF
>TRBJ2-1|TRBD2|TRBV15
CATSSHLPGGGNEQFF
>TRBJ2-5|TRBD2|TRBV4-3
CASSQEYPSGRLETQYF
>TRBJ2-1|-|TRBV18
CASSVGGSYNEQFF
>TRBJ2-7|-|TRBV15
CATSREYLASYSYEQYF
>TRBJ1-5|TRBD1|TRBV20-1
CSAITGGKQPQHF
>TRBJ2-1|-|TRBV10-3
CAISDKQGPVGWNNEQFF
>TRBJ2-1|TRBD2|TRBV6-2/TRBV6-3
CASSAIPGLAGNEQFF
>TRBJ2-5|-|TRBV20-1
CSAGSGGGKTQYF
>TRBJ2-7|-|TRBV5-1
CASSLGQGRQYEQYF
>TRBJ2-5|-|TRBV6-5
CASSYVGVETQYF
>TRBJ2-1|TRBD2|TRBV20-1
CSARAMSGRAGHEQFF
>TRBJ1-5|-|TRBV7-2
CASSSYRVPQPQHF
>TRBJ2-1|TRBD2|TRBV20-1
CSMAGGGVNEQFF
>TRBJ2-1|TRBD2|TRBV20-1
CSAGSGSEQFF
>TRBJ1-6|-|TRBV4-1
CASSHNTGFRSPLHF
>TRBJ2-1|TRBD2|TRBV5-1
CASEALGEGLNSYNEQFF
>TRBJ2-3|-|TRBV13
CASRTRGANRATQYF
>TRBJ2-3|-|TRBV10-2
CASSERPGTDTQYF
>TRBJ2-7|TRBD1|TRBV20-1
CSATQPTTGSVEQYF
>TRBJ2-1|-|TRBV7-2
CASSSGYYNEQFF
>TRBJ2-2|-|TRBV3-1
CASSQGRNTGELFF
>TRBJ2-3|-|TRBV12-3/TRBV12-4
CASSRDTRTDTLYF
>TRBJ2-3|-|TRBV15
CATSRQGGLTDTQYF
>TRBJ2-1|-|TRBV7-2
CASSLVGTSSYNEQFF
>TRBJ2-1|-|TRBV6-5
CASSYGMNEQFF